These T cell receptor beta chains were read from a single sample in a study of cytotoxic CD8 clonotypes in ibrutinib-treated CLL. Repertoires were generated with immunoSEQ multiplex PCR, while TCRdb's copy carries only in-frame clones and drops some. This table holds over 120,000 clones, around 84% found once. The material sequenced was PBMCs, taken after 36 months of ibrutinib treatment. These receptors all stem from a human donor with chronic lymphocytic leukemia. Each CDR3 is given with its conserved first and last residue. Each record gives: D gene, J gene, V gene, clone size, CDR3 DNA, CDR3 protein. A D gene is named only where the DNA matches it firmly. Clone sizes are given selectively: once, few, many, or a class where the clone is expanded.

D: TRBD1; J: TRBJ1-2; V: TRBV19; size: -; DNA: TGTGCCAGTAGGACAGGGGGCCGGATTAGCGCGGATTATGGCTACACCTTC; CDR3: CASRTGGRISADYGYTF
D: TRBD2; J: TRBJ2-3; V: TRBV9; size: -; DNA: TGTGCCAGCAGCGTAGTTTCGACTAGCGGGAGCACAGATACGCAGTATTTT; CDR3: CASSVVSTSGSTDTQYF
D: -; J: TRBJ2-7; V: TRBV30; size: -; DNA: TGTGCCTGGAGTTTCGGGGGCCCATCCTACGAGCAGTACTTC; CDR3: CAWSFGGPSYEQYF
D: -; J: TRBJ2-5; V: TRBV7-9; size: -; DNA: TGTGCCAGCAGCAGGTCCAGTCAGGTCGAGACCCAGTACTTC; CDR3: CASSRSSQVETQYF
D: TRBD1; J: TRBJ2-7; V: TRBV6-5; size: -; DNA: TGTGCCAGCAGTGGGGACAGCTACGAGCAGTACTTC; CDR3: CASSGDSYEQYF
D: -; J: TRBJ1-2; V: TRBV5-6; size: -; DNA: TGTGCCAGCAGCTTGAGGCAGGGGTATGGCTACACCTTC; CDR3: CASSLRQGYGYTF
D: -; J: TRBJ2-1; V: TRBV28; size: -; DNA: TGTGCCAGCAGTGACATGGGTCCCTTTTACAATGAGCAGTTCTTC; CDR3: CASSDMGPFYNEQFF
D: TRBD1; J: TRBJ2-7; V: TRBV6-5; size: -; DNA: TGTGCCAGCAGTTCCAGGGGGCCCACCTACGAGCAGTACTTC; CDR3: CASSSRGPTYEQYF
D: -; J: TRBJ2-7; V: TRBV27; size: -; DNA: TGTGCCAGCAGTTTATCGGTCCCCTACGAGCAGTACTTC; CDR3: CASSLSVPYEQYF
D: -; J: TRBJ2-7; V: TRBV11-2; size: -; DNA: TGTGCCAGCAGCTTACCGGGACAAGTCTCCTACGAGCAGTACTTC; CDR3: CASSLPGQVSYEQYF
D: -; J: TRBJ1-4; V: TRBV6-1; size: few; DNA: TGTGCCAGCAGGTTAGCAGCAACTAATGAAAAACTGTTTTTT; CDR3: CASRLAATNEKLFF
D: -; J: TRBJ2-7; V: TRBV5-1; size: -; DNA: TGCGCCAGCAGCTCGATACCCGGGTGGCCTCCCTACGAGCAGTACTTC; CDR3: CASSSIPGWPPYEQYF
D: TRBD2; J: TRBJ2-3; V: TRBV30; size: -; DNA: TGTGCCTGGAGTAGTCGTTACGGGGCTAGCGGGGGCCCAGATACGCAGTATTTT; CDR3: CAWSSRYGASGGPDTQYF
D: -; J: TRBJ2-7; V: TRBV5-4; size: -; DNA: TGTGCCAGCAGCTTGGGTCACGAGCAGTACTTC; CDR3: CASSLGHEQYF
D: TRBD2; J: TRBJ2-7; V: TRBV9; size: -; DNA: TGTGCCAGCAGCGAGAGAGCGGGGTCCTACGAGCAGTACTTC; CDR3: CASSERAGSYEQYF
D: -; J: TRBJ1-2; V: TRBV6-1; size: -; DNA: TGTGCCAGCACCTCTGGAGGGGGAGGGGATGGCTACACCTTC; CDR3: CASTSGGGGDGYTF
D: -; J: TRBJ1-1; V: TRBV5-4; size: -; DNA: TGTGCCAGCAGCTTGGACAACACTGAAGCTTTCTTT; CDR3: CASSLDNTEAFF
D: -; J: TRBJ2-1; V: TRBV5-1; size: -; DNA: TGCGCCAGCAGCTTGGGGGGTTACTACTACAATGAGCAGTTCTTC; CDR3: CASSLGGYYYNEQFF
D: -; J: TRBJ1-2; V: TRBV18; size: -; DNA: TGTGCCAGCTCGCGAACCGGGACAAGAGATTCCTATGGCTACACCTTC; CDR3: CASSRTGTRDSYGYTF
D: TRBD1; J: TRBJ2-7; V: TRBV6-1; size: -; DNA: TGTGCCAGCAGTCAAGTCGCCCCCGGGACAGTCTCCTACGAGCAGTACTTC; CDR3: CASSQVAPGTVSYEQYF
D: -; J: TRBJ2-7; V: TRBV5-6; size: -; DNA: TGTGCCAGCAGCTTGAGGTCTAGCAGATTCTACGAGCAGTACTTC; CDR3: CASSLRSSRFYEQYF
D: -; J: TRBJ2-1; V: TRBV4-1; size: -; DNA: TGCGCCAGCAGCCAAGATCCGGCTAAGTCCTACAATGAGCAGTTCTTC; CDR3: CASSQDPAKSYNEQFF
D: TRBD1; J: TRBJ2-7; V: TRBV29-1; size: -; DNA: TGCAGCGTTTTTGGGGACAGGGGGGGCGAGCAGTACTTC; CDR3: CSVFGDRGGEQYF
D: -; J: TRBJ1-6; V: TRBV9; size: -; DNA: TGTGCCAGCAGCGCCCTTAGGTCACCCCTCCACTTT; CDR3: CASSALRSPLHF
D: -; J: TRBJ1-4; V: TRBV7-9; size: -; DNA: TGTGCCAGCAGCTTAGATCATCAGGGCGGAAAACTGTTTTTT; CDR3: CASSLDHQGGKLFF
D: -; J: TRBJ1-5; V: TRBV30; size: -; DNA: TGTGCCTGCGGACAGTGGTCTTTGGGCAATCAGCCCCAGCATTTT; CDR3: CACGQWSLGNQPQHF
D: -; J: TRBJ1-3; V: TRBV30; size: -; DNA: TGTGCCTGGAGTGTAGGACAAACCTCTGGAAACACCATATATTTT; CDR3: CAWSVGQTSGNTIYF
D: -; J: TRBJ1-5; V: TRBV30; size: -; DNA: TGTGCCTGGAGGGACGGGAATTATCAGCCCCAGCATTTT; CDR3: CAWRDGNYQPQHF
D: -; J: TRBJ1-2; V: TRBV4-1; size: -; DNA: TGCGCCAGCAGCCAAGTCGGTCAGGTAATGAACTATGGCTACACCTTC; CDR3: CASSQVGQVMNYGYTF
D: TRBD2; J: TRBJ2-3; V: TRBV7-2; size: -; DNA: TGTGCCAGCAGCTTAACGGGAGGAGGGGCGGATACGCAGTATTTT; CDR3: CASSLTGGGADTQYF
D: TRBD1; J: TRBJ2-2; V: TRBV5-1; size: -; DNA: TGCGCCAGCAGCTTAGGACAGGGAGGAACCGGGGAGCTGTTTTTT; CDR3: CASSLGQGGTGELFF
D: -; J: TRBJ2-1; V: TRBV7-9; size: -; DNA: TGTGCCAGCAGCCCAAGGGCCGAGGGGAATGAGCAGTTCTTC; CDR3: CASSPRAEGNEQFF
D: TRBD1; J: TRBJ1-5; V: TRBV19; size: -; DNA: TGTGCCAGTAGTCCACGGTTGACAGGGGCTCAGCCCCAGCATTTT; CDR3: CASSPRLTGAQPQHF
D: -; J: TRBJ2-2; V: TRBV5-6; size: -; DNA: TGTGCCAGCAGCTTCCCCTCGGGGACCGGGGAGCTGTTTTTT; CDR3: CASSFPSGTGELFF
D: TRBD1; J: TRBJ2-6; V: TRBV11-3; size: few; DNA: TGTGCCAGCAGCCTACAGGGGACTGGGGCCAACGTCCTGACTTTC; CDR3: CASSLQGTGANVLTF
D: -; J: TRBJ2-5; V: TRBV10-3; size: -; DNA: TGTGCCATCAGAAACTATGCAGAAGAGACCCAGTACTTC; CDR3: CAIRNYAEETQYF
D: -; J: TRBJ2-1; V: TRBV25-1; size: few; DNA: TGTGCCAGCAGTGATCCGGGACAAAAAAATGAGCAGTTCTTC; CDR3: CASSDPGQKNEQFF
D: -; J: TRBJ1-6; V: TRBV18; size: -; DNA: TGTGCCAGCTCACCAAGGGCGGAGTCACCCCTCCACTTT; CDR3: CASSPRAESPLHF
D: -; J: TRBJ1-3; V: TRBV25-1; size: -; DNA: TGTGCCAGCACAGGAGCCGGAAACACCATATATTTT; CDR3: CASTGAGNTIYF
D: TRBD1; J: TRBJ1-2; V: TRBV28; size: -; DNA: TGTGCCAGCAGGGGACAGGCCGGTGCGGGCTACACCTTC; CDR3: CASRGQAGAGYTF
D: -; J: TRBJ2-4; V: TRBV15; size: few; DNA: TGTGCCACCGGGGTCGGATCCAAAAACATTCAGTACTTC; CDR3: CATGVGSKNIQYF
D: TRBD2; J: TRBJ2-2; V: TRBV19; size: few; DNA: TGTGCCAGTAGTACCTCCAGCGGGGCCGGGGAGCTGTTTTTT; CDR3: CASSTSSGAGELFF
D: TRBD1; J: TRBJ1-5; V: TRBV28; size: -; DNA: TGTGCCAGCCTGGCGGGGGACAGCTTCAATCAGCCCCAGCATTTT; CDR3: CASLAGDSFNQPQHF
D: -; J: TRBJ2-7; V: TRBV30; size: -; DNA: TGTGCCTGGAAGGCCGGGGATCTATACGAGCAGTACTTC; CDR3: CAWKAGDLYEQYF
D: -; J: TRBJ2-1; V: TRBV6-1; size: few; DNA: TGTGCCAGCAGTGGGGTGAGGGGGAGCTCCTACAATGAGCAGTTCTTC; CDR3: CASSGVRGSSYNEQFF
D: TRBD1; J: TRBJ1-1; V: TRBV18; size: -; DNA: TGTGCCAGCTCTCCCTACAGGGGGGACGAAGCTTTCTTT; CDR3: CASSPYRGDEAFF
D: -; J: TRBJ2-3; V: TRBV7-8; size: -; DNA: TGTGCCAGCAGCTCCTTTTTGGGAAATACGCAGTATTTT; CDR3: CASSSFLGNTQYF
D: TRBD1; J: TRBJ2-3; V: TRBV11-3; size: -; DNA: TGTGCCAGCAGCTTAGATTGGCCAGGGGGAAACACAGATACGCAGTATTTT; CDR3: CASSLDWPGGNTDTQYF
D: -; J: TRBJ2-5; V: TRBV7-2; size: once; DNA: TGTGCCAGCAGCCCAACCGGACCCAGAGAGACCCAGTACTTC; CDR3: CASSPTGPRETQYF
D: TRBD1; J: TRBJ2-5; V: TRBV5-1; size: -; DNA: TGCGCCAGCAGCTTACAGGGGCGAGGGGGTGAGACCCAGTACTTC; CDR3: CASSLQGRGGETQYF
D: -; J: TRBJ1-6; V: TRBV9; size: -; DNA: TGTGCCAGCTCACCAGGTGATAATTCACCCCTCCACTTT; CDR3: CASSPGDNSPLHF
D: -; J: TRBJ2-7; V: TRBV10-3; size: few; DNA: TGTGCCATCAGTGAGACAGGAGGGGCCTACGAGCAGTACTTC; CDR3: CAISETGGAYEQYF
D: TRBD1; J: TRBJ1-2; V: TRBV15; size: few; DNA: TGTGCCACCAGCAGAGAACAGGGGTATGGCTACACCTTC; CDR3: CATSREQGYGYTF
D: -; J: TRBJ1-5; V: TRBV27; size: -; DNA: TGTGCCAATCCCCGGGACAGCAATCAGCCCCAGCATTTT; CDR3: CANPRDSNQPQHF
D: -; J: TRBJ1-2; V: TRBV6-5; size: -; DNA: TGTGCCAGCAGTACAGGGTTGAAGGGCTACACCTTC; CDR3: CASSTGLKGYTF
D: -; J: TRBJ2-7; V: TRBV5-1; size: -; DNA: TGCGCCAGCAGCTTGGTGGCAGGGATCCCCGAGCAGTACTTC; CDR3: CASSLVAGIPEQYF
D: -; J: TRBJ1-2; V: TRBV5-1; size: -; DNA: TGCGCCAGCAGCTTGGACGGCAGGGAGAAGGATGGCTACACCTTC; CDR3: CASSLDGREKDGYTF
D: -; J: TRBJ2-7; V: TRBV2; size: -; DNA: TGTGCCAGCACGAGGTGGGCCCACGAGCAGTACTTC; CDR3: CASTRWAHEQYF
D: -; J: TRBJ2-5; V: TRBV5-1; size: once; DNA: TGCGCCAGCAGCGGTCAAGAGACCCAGTACTTC; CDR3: CASSGQETQYF